This T cell receptor beta chain was documented in a study of cytomegalovirus exposure and HLA in healthy donors. Findings and limits, study-wide: Upon later analysis, TCR association rates were observed to vary by HLA locus, being highest for DRB1 and lowest for HLA-C. When a later analysis compared HLA-associated TCR beta chains with equally common others, the HLA-associated chains turned out to be more clonally expanded and to have lower generation probabilities. Reported findings show TCR beta sequences accurately forecast HLA-A and HLA-B alleles in most subjects. A list of 164 TCR beta chains associated with cytomegalovirus was given.

The PCR contained 60 Vbeta and 13 Jbeta primers. Sequenced by immunoSEQ multiplex PCR; TCRdb stores in-frame clones only, minus some. The data show 150,000 to 200,000 clones, roughly 73% seen once. About this clone: As yet, its antigen is unknown.

V lost 1 base to trimming and J lost 7 bases; unmatched junction nucleotides: 4. The CDR3 covers 16 residues. Per the germline V gene, CDR1 is SNHLY and CDR2 is FYNNEI. The sequence derives from a woman in her 40s in good health and CMV-seropositive. The rearrangement joins TRBV2 to TRBJ2-2, with TRBD2 matching over 12 bases. The specimen sequenced was PBMCs. This CDR3 reads CASSEVRLAGVGELFF. The DNA of the CDR3 is TGTGCCAGCAGTGAAGTTCGACTAGCGGGAGTCGGGGAGCTGTTTTTT.